These T cell receptor beta chains were read from a single sample in a study of blood T cell repertoires in COVID-19. Sequenced by immunoSEQ multiplex PCR; TCRdb stores in-frame clones only, minus some. The repertoire consists of about 380,000 clones, with about 88% occurring once and the leading ten covering 3%. Sequenced sample: PBMCs or T cells enriched from blood (not recorded which). These TCRs come from a woman aged 25-40 years who had recovered from COVID-19. Both conserved end residues are part of each CDR3.

TRBJ1-2,TRBV18,CASSPTGPDGYTF
TRBJ2-7,TRBV18,CASSPHIRAEQYF
TRBJ2-7,TRBV5-1,CASAEGGQTYEQYF
TRBJ2-1,TRBV11-3,CASSSGGASGSPTYNEQFF
TRBJ1-4,TRBV5-4,CASSPQGSSEKLFF
TRBJ1-2,TRBV6-6,CASSYQPDRGLNGYTF
TRBJ2-1,TRBV7-9,CASSSAGLPKSYSYNEQFF
TRBJ2-1,TRBV18,CASSPGRQGNEQFF
TRBJ2-7,TRBV10-3,CAISEEAGSSYEQYF
TRBJ1-4,TRBV10-3,CAISEFQQGELFF
TRBJ1-1,TRBV6-5,CASSRQGAMNTEAFF
TRBJ2-3,TRBV27,CASSLAGLAGSTDTQYF
TRBJ2-7,TRBV27,CASSFAAGGLYEQYF
TRBJ2-1,TRBV28,CASSLLGQGLYNEQFF
TRBJ2-1,TRBV6-5,CASSRGVSGSDEQFF
TRBJ2-3,TRBV10-3,CAISEVGGGFADTQYF
TRBJ2-1,TRBV27,CASSKVVAGSEQFF
TRBJ2-7,TRBV12-5,CASGRRQGFDEQYF
TRBJ2-7,TRBV11-2,CASTPGGHEQYF
TRBJ2-5,TRBV5-4,CASSPQGGSLRETQYF
TRBJ2-3,TRBV19,CASSMRVWQDTQYF
TRBJ2-7,TRBV19,CASSINGGKAEQYF
TRBJ1-2,TRBV9,CASSTGGQGGPGYTF
TRBJ2-4,TRBV19,CASNGRESDIQYF
TRBJ1-5,TRBV10-2,CASSEYSGSNQPQHF
TRBJ1-5,TRBV5-4,CASSLYGGKGNQPQHF